These 31 T cell receptor beta chains came from one sample sequenced in a study of blood T cells in healthy people across ages (dated by TCRdb to about 2015). Libraries were built with 5' RACE. Reads for this sample came from an Illumina HiSeq 2500. A second PCR of 7 to 11 cycles was performed with a sample-barcoded 5' primer and a J-beta primer mix. The raw public reads went through TCRdb reprocessing: fastp at Q25, MiXCR clone calling, in-frame beta chains kept. Every distinct CDR3 protein forms one entry, paired with its most common genes and DNA. The sample includes around 1,100,000 distinct CDR3 sequences, with more than 30% observed a single time. Less than 15% of the sample is in the top ten clones. The sequenced sample was blood. These receptors were collected from a young man in good health.

The sample holds a few counts of this clonotype. The rearrangement uses TRBV27 and TRBJ2-7, with 15 bases matching TRBD2. The V gene's germline CDR1 is MNHEY and CDR2 SMNVEV (reference sequence). With 2 bases clipped from V and 1 base from J, the junction kept 3 bases outside the gene matches. This CDR3 spans 17 amino acids. Written as DNA, the CDR3 is TGTGCCAGCAGTTTAGTGGGACTAGCGGGGGGTTCCTACGAGCAGTACTTC. Its protein is CASSLVGLAGGSYEQYF.

V usage is TRBV9 and J usage is TRBJ1-2; no firm D call. Germline assignment: CDR1 SGDLS and CDR2 YYNGEE. The CDR3 totals 14 residues. Trimming cost V 0 bases and J 4 bases, with 10 bases left between them. CDR3 sequence: CASSVGDTPYGYTF. The DNA for the CDR3 is TGTGCCAGCAGCGTAGGAGACACTCCCTATGGCTACACCTTC.

A few counts support this clonotype. V usage is TRBV20-1 and J usage is TRBJ2-5, with 7 bases aligning to TRBD2. CDR1 is DFQATT and CDR2 is SNEGSKA in the germline V gene (reference sequence). With 5 bases clipped from V and 3 bases from J, the junction kept 3 bases outside the gene matches. CDR3 length: 12 amino acids. CDR3 amino acids: CSAFGGKETQYF. CDR3 nucleotide sequence: TGCAGTGCTTTCGGGGGGAAAGAGACCCAGTACTTC.

The CDR3 sequence: CASSQASYQETQYF. The CDR3 DNA reads TGCGCCAGCAGCCAAGCCTCGTACCAAGAGACCCAGTACTTC. V is TRBV5-1 and J is TRBJ2-5; D is ambiguous. The CDR3 sequence is 14 residues long. Looked up from germline, CDR1 is SGHRS and CDR2 is YFSETQ. The V gene lost 4 bases and the J gene lost 0 bases, with 10 bases spanning the gap.

V is TRBV11-1 and J is TRBJ2-3; 8 bases line up with TRBD2. CDR3 length equals 16 residues. Germline loops: CDR1 SGHAT, CDR2 FQDESV (reference sequence). The V gene end was trimmed by 7 bases and the J gene end by 5 bases; junction bases not matched to a gene: 14. The CDR3 loop is CASNPAGGDTVDTQYF. CDR3 DNA sequence: TGTGCCAGCAACCCCGCCGGGGGGGATACTGTAGATACGCAGTATTTT.

This clonotype was recorded a few times. The chain combines TRBV13 with TRBJ1-4, with D possibly matching TRBD1 (5 bases). Trimming shortened V by 5 bases and J by 3 bases, and 22 bases separated the two germline ends. The germline CDR1 and CDR2 sequences are PRHDT and FYEKMQ (reference sequence). The CDR3 contains 18 residues. This CDR3 is CASSKLTGLGAANEKLFF. The CDR3 region has the DNA TGTGCCAGCAGCAAGCTTACGGGTCTCGGGGCAGCTAATGAAAAACTGTTTTTT.

This CDR3 reads CSAGSGGSILTGELFF. CDR3 nucleotide sequence: TGCAGTGCTGGGTCGGGGGGCTCCATACTCACCGGGGAGCTGTTTTTT. V is TRBV20-1 and J is TRBJ2-2, with D maybe TRBD2 (7 bases). Trimming took off 5 bases at V and 4 bases at J, with 20 bases between the two ends. Germline CDR1 and CDR2: DFQATT and SNEGSKA (reference sequence). The CDR3 loop spans 16 amino acids.

A few counts support this clonotype. V is TRBV27 and J is TRBJ1-1; 9 bases fit TRBD1. The CDR3 has 14 amino acids. The germline CDR1 and CDR2 sequences are MNHEY and SMNVEV (reference sequence). V lost 2 bases and J lost 4; bases outside the gene matches: 2. The CDR3 protein is CASSLPGQGTEAFF. The CDR3 bases are TGTGCCAGCAGTTTACCGGGACAGGGCACTGAAGCTTTCTTT.

On this clonotype itself: One end of the junction fails to match germline, which may point to a read error. The chain is built from TRBV7-2 and TRBJ2-1; maybe TRBD2 (5 bases). CDR3 length: 15 amino acids. The germline gives CDR1 SGHTA, CDR2 FQGNSA. As DNA, the CDR3 is TGTGCCAGCAGCTTAACGGGGTCGTCCTACAATAAGCAGTTCTTC. This codes for CASSLTGSSYNKQFF.

V usage is TRBV28 and J usage is TRBJ2-7; D is perhaps TRBD1 (6 bases). Germline V gives CDR1 MDHEN, CDR2 SYDVKM. V was trimmed by 6 bases and J by 7 bases, leaving 25 bases between them. This CDR3 spans 16 amino acids. The DNA of the CDR3 is TGTGCCAGCAGCCCTCTTACAGGGTTCTCCTACAATGAGCAGTACTTC. Protein: CASSPLTGFSYNEQYF.

This clonotype was counted a few times. The V call is TRBV5-6, the J call TRBJ1-2, with D perhaps matching TRBD1 (5 bases). The CDR3 covers 14 residues. Germline V gene lookup returns CDR1 SGHDT and CDR2 YYEEEE. V was shortened by 0 bases and J by 8 bases, with 14 bases between the two germline ends. This chain's CDR3 is CASSLGGAPMGYTF. For the CDR3, the DNA is TGTGCCAGCAGCTTGGGAGGGGCGCCGATGGGCTACACCTTC. Combining the CDR3 with reference TRBV5-6 and TRBJ1-2 gives the whole variable domain DAGVTQSPTHLIKTRGQQVTLRCSPKSGHDTVSWYQQALGQGPQFIFQYYEEEERQRGNFPDRFSGHQFPNYSSELNVNALLLGDSALYLCASSLGGAPMGYTFGSGTRLTVV.

The J gene is TRBJ2-1, the V gene TRBV2, with 11 positions matching TRBD2. With V trimmed by 3 bases and J by 5 bases, 15 bases remained unmatched. CDR1 is SNHLY, CDR2 FYNNEI, per germline. CDR3 length: 19 amino acids. The CDR3 nucleotides read TGTGCCAGCAGTGAGAGTACCCCTAGCGGGGGGCCCAGACACAATGAGCAGTTCTTC. Translation gives CASSESTPSGGPRHNEQFF.

CDR3 bases: TGCGCCAGCAGCTTTTCCGGGAGAGATAGCAATCAGCCCCAGCATTTT. Protein sequence: CASSFSGRDSNQPQHF. The chain recombines TRBV5-1 with TRBJ1-5; D gene ambiguous. The V gene lost 2 bases and the J gene lost 0 bases, with 12 bases spanning the gap. Per the germline V gene, CDR1 is SGHRS and CDR2 is YFSETQ. The CDR3 is 16 amino acids. The full variable domain, completed using reference TRBV5-1 and TRBJ1-5, is KAGVTQTPRYLIKTRGQQVTLSCSPISGHRSVSWYQQTPGQGLQFLFEYFSETQRNKGNFPGRFSGRQFSNSRSEMNVSTLELGDSALYLCASSFSGRDSNQPQHFGDGTRLSIL.

This clonotype has only a few counts. This chain joins TRBV7-2 and TRBJ1-1; D may be TRBD1 (5 bases). The CDR3 extends over 14 amino acids. Germline lookup yields CDR1 SGHTA and CDR2 FQGNSA. V lost 5 bases and J lost 1, with 11 bases in between. CDR3 amino acids: CASSPITGNTEAFF. DNA of the CDR3: TGTGCCAGCAGCCCGATAACAGGGAACACTGAAGCTTTCTTT. Based on the CDR3 plus reference TRBV7-2 and TRBJ1-1, the full variable domain is GAGVSQSPSNKVTEKGKDVELRCDPISGHTALYWYRQSLGQGLEFLIYFQGNSAPDKSGLPSDRFSAERTGGSVSTLTIQRTQQEDSAVYLCASSPITGNTEAFFGQGTRLTVV.

CDR3 sequence reads: CASSQPGRNYGYTF. The CDR3 nucleotides read TGCGCCAGCAGCCAGCCGGGACGGAACTATGGCTACACCTTC. The chain carries TRBV4-1 and TRBJ1-2, with D perhaps matching TRBD1 (5 bases). CDR3 length equals 14 residues. Trimming took off 3 bases at V and 2 bases at J, with 10 bases between the two ends. Germline CDR1 and CDR2: MGHRA and YSYEKL.

The J gene is TRBJ1-1, the V gene TRBV9; a weak D match, TRBD1 (6 bases). Germline loops: CDR1 SGDLS, CDR2 YYNGEE. The CDR3 is 14 amino acids. V was trimmed by 4 bases and J by 8 bases, leaving 18 bases between them. The CDR3 sequence is CASSPYEGGTEAFF. The CDR3 DNA reads as TGTGCCAGCAGCCCCTATGAGGGGGGTACGGAAGCTTTCTTT.

This clonotype showed up just a few times. The J gene is TRBJ2-1, the V gene TRBV5-1; D is undetermined. CDR1 is SGHRS and CDR2 is YFSETQ in the germline V gene. Deletions cut 5 bases from V and 5 bases from J, with 8 bases between. This CDR3 comprises 12 residues. The chain's CDR3 is CASRSEDNEQFF. The CDR3 coding sequence is TGCGCCAGCAGATCAGAAGACAATGAGCAGTTCTTC.

The CDR3 nucleotides are TGTGCCAGCAGCTTAGGGGACAGGGCCGCCTACGAGCAGTACTTC. Its protein is CASSLGDRAAYEQYF. The rearrangement uses TRBV7-9 and TRBJ2-7, with 9 bases identical to TRBD1. This CDR3 comprises 15 residues. V shed 1 base, J shed 2 bases, and the junction held 3 bases outside the gene matches. Germline loops: CDR1 SEHNR, CDR2 FQNEAQ (reference sequence).

This clonotype was detected many times. V usage is TRBV3-1 and J usage is TRBJ2-6; D uncertain. The germline V gene encodes CDR1 LGHDT and CDR2 YNNKEL (reference sequence). CDR3 length equals 15 residues. V was shortened by 0 bases and J by 0 bases, with 3 bases between the two germline ends. CDR3 nucleotides: TGTGCCAGCAGCCAAGATAGCTCTGGGGCCAACGTCCTGACTTTC. Amino acids: CASSQDSSGANVLTF. The full variable domain, rest sourced from reference TRBV3-1 and TRBJ2-6, is DTAVSQTPKYLVTQMGNDKSIKCEQNLGHDTMYWYKQDSKKFLKIMFSYNNKELIINETVPNRFSPKSPDKAHLNLHINSLELGDSAVYFCASSQDSSGANVLTFGAGSRLTVL.

This chain joins TRBV20-1 and TRBJ1-1, with no clear D. The germline V gene encodes CDR1 DFQATT and CDR2 SNEGSKA (reference sequence). The CDR3 extends over 14 amino acids. The ends were cut back, 0 bases at V and 0 bases at J, with 8 bases in the middle. CDR3 amino acids: CSARETSLNTEAFF. The CDR3 DNA reads TGCAGTGCTAGAGAGACCAGCCTGAACACTGAAGCTTTCTTT.

The chain carries TRBV14 and TRBJ2-1; D is uncertain. The germline CDR1 and CDR2 sequences are SGHDN and FVKESK. The CDR3 length is 13 residues. Trimming shortened V by 1 base and J by 6 bases, and 7 bases separated the two germline ends. CDR3 in amino acids: CASSQGVSNEQFF. In nucleotides, the CDR3 is TGTGCCAGCAGCCAAGGGGTTTCCAATGAGCAGTTCTTC.

This sequence joins TRBV9 and TRBJ1-2; D is unclear. Trimming removed 4 bases at V and 3 bases at J, with 16 bases between. Germline values: CDR1 SGDLS, CDR2 YYNGEE. This CDR3 contains 15 residues. DNA of the CDR3: TGTGCCAGCAGCCTCGGTCGGCCGTGTGACTATGGCTACACCTTC. Its protein is CASSLGRPCDYGYTF.

The rearrangement links TRBV29-1 to TRBJ2-4, with 7 nucleotides matching TRBD1. CDR3 length equals 13 residues. V dropped 6 bases and J dropped 5; count of bases not matched to a gene: 7. Germline V CDR1 and CDR2: SQVTM, ANQGSEA. The CDR3: CSVGDRVENIQYF. CDR3 bases: TGCAGCGTGGGGGACAGAGTTGAAAACATTCAGTACTTC.

The chain links TRBV24-1 to TRBJ2-1; tentatively, D is TRBD1 (5 bases). The CDR3 sequence is 11 residues long. Deletions cut 9 bases from V and 8 bases from J, with 10 bases between. CDR1 KGHDR and CDR2 SFDVKD come from the germline V gene. This CDR3 reads CATARADEQFF. CDR3 DNA sequence: TGTGCCACCGCCAGGGCTGATGAGCAGTTCTTC.

A few counts support this clonotype. The V and J genes are TRBV7-3 and TRBJ1-2; D gene unclear. CDR1 is SGHTA and CDR2 is FQGTGA in the germline V gene. The CDR3 length is 15 residues. With 5 bases removed from V and 2 bases from J, the gap between germline ends came to 15 bases. CDR3 bases: TGTGCCAGCAGCCCTGCCCCGAACAAAAACTATGGCTACACCTTC. It translates to CASSPAPNKNYGYTF.

The V gene is TRBV30, the J gene TRBJ2-1; 11 bases line up with TRBD2. V dropped 3 bases and J dropped 3; count of bases not matched to a gene: 4. The CDR3 runs to 15 residues. From germline, CDR1 is GTSNPN and CDR2 SVGIG (reference sequence). CDR3 nucleotides: TGTGCCTGGAGCAAAGGGACTAGCGGCTACAATGAGCAGTTCTTC. Translating it yields CAWSKGTSGYNEQFF.

This clonotype appeared a single time. The genes are TRBV9 and TRBJ2-3; D is undetermined. CDR3 length equals 17 residues. The V and J ends lost 0 bases and 3 bases respectively, with 17 bases between them. CDR1 and CDR2 from the germline V gene are SGDLS and YYNGEE. The CDR3 sequence: CASSVESGSLVTDTQYF. In DNA form, the CDR3 reads TGTGCCAGCAGCGTAGAATCAGGTAGCCTTGTTACAGATACGCAGTATTTT.

The chain employs TRBV3-1 and TRBJ2-7; unclear D gene. The CDR3 has 13 amino acids. V was clipped by 2 bases and J by 4 bases, with 9 bases between them. Germline V gives CDR1 LGHDT, CDR2 YNNKEL (reference sequence). CDR3 in amino acids: CASSQTGQYEQYF. CDR3 nucleotides: TGTGCCAGCAGCCAAACGGGCCAATACGAGCAGTACTTC.

This clonotype was seen a handful of times. This sequence joins TRBV20-1 and TRBJ1-6; D is possibly TRBD1 (5 bases). Germline CDR1 is DFQATT and CDR2 is SNEGSKA (reference sequence). CDR3 length: 14 amino acids. V was pared by 7 bases and J by 5 bases, with 15 bases between. CDR3 protein: CSVGGSTDNSPLHF. DNA of the CDR3: TGCAGTGTGGGGGGTTCGACCGATAATTCACCCCTCCACTTT.

For this clonotype: This may stem from a read error, because a much larger clone lies one nucleotide away. This rearrangement joins TRBV20-1 to TRBJ1-1; D unresolved. CDR1 and CDR2 (germline): DFQATT, SNEGSKA (reference sequence). This CDR3 spans 12 amino acids. V was trimmed by 5 bases and J by 3 bases, leaving 10 bases between them. The CDR3 reads CSALQPDTEAFF. Written as DNA, the CDR3 is TGCAGTGCTTTACAGCCAGACACTGAAGCTTTCTTT.

The table lists this clonotype with a few counts. The chain joins TRBV5-1 to TRBJ1-1; no definite D call. Germline V lookup: CDR1 SGHRS, CDR2 YFSETQ. With 4 bases removed from V and 5 bases from J, the gap between germline ends came to 18 bases. This CDR3 has 15 residues. CDR3 residues: CASSLGSAGGTEAFF. In DNA, the CDR3 is TGCGCCAGCAGCCTTGGATCGGCAGGAGGGACTGAAGCTTTCTTT.